The TCR beta chain under discussion was sequenced for a study of T cell responses to AZD1222 COVID-19 vaccine. Study-wide background: It was second doses at about 4 or about 12 weeks that were pooled.

Findings of the study overall: Seropositivity was recorded at baseline in only a handful of AZD1222 recipients. Among vaccine-associated CD4 TCRs, coverage spanned spike, with dominance at 160-218 and 743-854. Close to half of all spike-specific TCRs reportedly target regions of the variants that are unmutated.

This clone was counted once. Its antigen is undetermined. Between the trimmed V and J ends, which lost 5 bases and 2 bases, there was a span of 5 bases. The length of the CDR3 is 12 residues. Profiled with immunoSEQ multiplex PCR; TCRdb holds only in-frame clones, not every one. Of roughly 110,000 clones detected, roughly 89% appear once; the ten largest clones hold less than 25%. The specimen comprised peripheral blood, sampled on day 0 of AZD1222 vaccination. The chain combines TRBV12-3 or TRBV12-4 with TRBJ2-3; D is unresolved. The origin of this receptor is an adult in good health. This CDR3 reads CASSPNTDTQYF. DNA of the CDR3: TGTGCCAGCAGTCCCAACACAGATACGCAGTATTTT.